This TCR beta chain originates from a study of T cell responses to AZD1222 COVID-19 vaccine. TCRdb keeps only in-frame clones here, not all; method: immunoSEQ multiplex PCR. The table records 85,000 to 130,000 clones, roughly 90% of them present only once. Trimming cost V 0 bases and J 2 bases, with 18 bases left between them. CDR1 SGDLS and CDR2 YYNGEE come from the germline V gene. CDR3 length: 17 residues. Turning to this clone: Its antigen remains unidentified.

Study-wide results and caveats: The donor cohort was predominantly white British with a female majority, and clonal diversity may have been underestimated. Just a handful of AZD1222 recipients tested seropositive at baseline.

The sequence was collected from an adult in good health. The sample was peripheral blood, taken on day 0 of AZD1222 vaccination. V is TRBV9 and J is TRBJ2-7; maybe TRBD1 (5 bases). For the CDR3, the DNA is TGTGCCAGCAGCGTAGGGGATAGTGGGGCTACAACCTACGAGCAGTACTTC. It is translated as CASSVGDSGATTYEQYF.